One sample yielded the 4 T cell receptor beta chains listed below, sequenced in a study of CD8 T cells in Susac syndrome. RNA totalling about 0.45 to 1 ug underwent reverse transcription with random hexamers. TCRdb passed the immunoSEQ multiplex PCR reads through MiXCR, listing each CDR3 protein once. The sample includes under 200,000 distinct CDR3 sequences, about 94% of them seen just once. Sequenced material: CD4+ T cells from PBMCs. The receptor set was obtained from a human donor with Susac syndrome.

This clonotype appeared a single time. V gene TRBV29-1 combines with J gene TRBJ2-7, with 8 bases identical to TRBD2. This CDR3 contains 14 residues. The V segment lost 6 bases and the J segment 5 bases; nucleotides outside the gene matches: 12. Germline V gene data show CDR1 as SQVTM and CDR2 as ANQGSEA. The CDR3 sequence: CSVLTRGAGDEQYF. CDR3 DNA: TGCAGCGTGTTAACGCGGGGGGCAGGGGACGAGCAGTACTTC.

The chain links TRBV7-2 to TRBJ1-6; possibly TRBD1 for D (5 bases). The V gene's germline CDR1 is SGHTA and CDR2 FQGNSA. The V end lost 1 base, the J end lost 9 bases, and 10 bases lay between the germline ends. The CDR3 runs to 14 residues. CDR3 sequence (DNA): TGTGCCAGCAGCTTAGAGGGGCCGGTTTCACCCCTCCACTTT. The encoded protein is CASSLEGPVSPLHF.

The chain uses TRBV15 and TRBJ2-7; 7 positions agree with TRBD1. The CDR3 consists of 17 residues. Germline V gene lookup returns CDR1 LNHNV and CDR2 YYDKDF (reference sequence). The J segment lost 4 bases and the V segment lost 2 bases, leaving 14 bases of the junction unmatched. The CDR3, as DNA: TGTGCCACCAGCAGACCCCACAGGGGTGCCAAGGTGTACGAGCAGTACTTC. Its protein product is CATSRPHRGAKVYEQYF.

The gene calls are TRBV14 and TRBJ1-2, with a weak D call TRBD1 (5 bases). The CDR3 sequence is 15 residues long. Germline V gene sequence: CDR1 SGHDN, CDR2 FVKESK. V lost 0 bases and J lost 4, with 12 bases in between. CDR3 bases: TGTGCCAGCAGCCAAGATCGAGGACAAGCCTATGGCTACACCTTC. It codes for CASSQDRGQAYGYTF.